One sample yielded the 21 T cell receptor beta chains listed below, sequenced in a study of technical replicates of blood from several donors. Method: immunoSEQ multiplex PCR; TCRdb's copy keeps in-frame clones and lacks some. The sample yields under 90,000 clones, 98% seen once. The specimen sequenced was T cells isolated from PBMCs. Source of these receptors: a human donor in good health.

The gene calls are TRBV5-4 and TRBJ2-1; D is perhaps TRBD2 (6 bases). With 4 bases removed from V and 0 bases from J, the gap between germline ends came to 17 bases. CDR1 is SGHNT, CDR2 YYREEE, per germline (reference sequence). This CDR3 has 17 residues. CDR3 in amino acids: CASSPKLRGGSYNEQFF. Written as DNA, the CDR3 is TGTGCCAGCAGCCCGAAATTGCGGGGAGGCTCCTACAATGAGCAGTTCTTC.

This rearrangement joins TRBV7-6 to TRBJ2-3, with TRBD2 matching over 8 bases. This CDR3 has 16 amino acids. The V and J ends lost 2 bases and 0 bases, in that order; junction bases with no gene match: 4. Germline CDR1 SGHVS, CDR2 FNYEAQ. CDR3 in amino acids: CASSLSSGTSTDTQYF. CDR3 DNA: TGTGCCAGCAGCTTAAGTAGCGGGACTAGCACAGATACGCAGTATTTT.

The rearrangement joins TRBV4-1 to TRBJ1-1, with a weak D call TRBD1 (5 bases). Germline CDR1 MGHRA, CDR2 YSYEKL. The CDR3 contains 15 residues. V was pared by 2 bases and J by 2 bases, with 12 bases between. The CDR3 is CASSQIGGFNTEAFF. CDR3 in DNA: TGCGCCAGCAGCCAAATCGGGGGATTCAACACTGAAGCTTTCTTT.

DNA for the CDR3: TGTGCCAGTAGTCATAGCGGGGGAATCTACGAGCAGTACTTC. Residues: CASSHSGGIYEQYF. The chain carries TRBV19 and TRBJ2-7, with 9 bases aligning to TRBD2. Germline CDR1 and CDR2: LNHDA and SQIVND (reference sequence). This CDR3 is built from 14 residues. J was trimmed by 3 bases and V by 5 bases; bases with no gene match: 5.

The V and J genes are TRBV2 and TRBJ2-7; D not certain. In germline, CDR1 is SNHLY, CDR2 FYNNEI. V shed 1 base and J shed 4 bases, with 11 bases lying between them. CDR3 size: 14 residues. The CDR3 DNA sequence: TGTGCCAGCAGTGAAGTGTCAGCGAGTTACGAGCAGTACTTC. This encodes CASSEVSASYEQYF.

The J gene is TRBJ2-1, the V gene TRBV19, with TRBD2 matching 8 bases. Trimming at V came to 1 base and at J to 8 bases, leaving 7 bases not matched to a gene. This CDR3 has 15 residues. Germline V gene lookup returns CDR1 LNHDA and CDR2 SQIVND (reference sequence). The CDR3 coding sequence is TGTGCCAGTAGTATAGGGACTAGCAGGTCCGATGAGCAGTTCTTC. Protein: CASSIGTSRSDEQFF. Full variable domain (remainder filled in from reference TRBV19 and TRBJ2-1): DGGITQSPKYLFRKEGQNVTLSCEQNLNHDAMYWYRQDPGQGLRLIYYSQIVNDFQKGDIAEGYSVSREKKESFPLTVTSAQKNPTAFYLCASSIGTSRSDEQFFGPGTRLTVL.

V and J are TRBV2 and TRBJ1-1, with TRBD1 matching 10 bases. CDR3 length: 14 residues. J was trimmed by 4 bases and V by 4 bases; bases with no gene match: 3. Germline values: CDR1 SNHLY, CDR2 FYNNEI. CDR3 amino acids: CASSGTGGSTEAFF. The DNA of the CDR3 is TGTGCCAGCAGTGGGACAGGGGGGTCCACTGAAGCTTTCTTT.

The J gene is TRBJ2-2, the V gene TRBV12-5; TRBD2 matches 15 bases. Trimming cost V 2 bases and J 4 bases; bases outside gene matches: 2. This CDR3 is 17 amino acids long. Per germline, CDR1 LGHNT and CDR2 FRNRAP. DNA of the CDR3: TGTGCTAGTGGTTTGCCGGGACTAGCGGGGGGCACCGGGGAGCTGTTTTTT. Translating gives CASGLPGLAGGTGELFF.

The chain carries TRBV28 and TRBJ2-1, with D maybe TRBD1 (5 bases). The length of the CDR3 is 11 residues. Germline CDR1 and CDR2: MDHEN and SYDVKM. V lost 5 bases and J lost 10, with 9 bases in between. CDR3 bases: TGTGCCAGCAGTCTAGGGGTCGAGCAGTTCTTC. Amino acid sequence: CASSLGVEQFF.

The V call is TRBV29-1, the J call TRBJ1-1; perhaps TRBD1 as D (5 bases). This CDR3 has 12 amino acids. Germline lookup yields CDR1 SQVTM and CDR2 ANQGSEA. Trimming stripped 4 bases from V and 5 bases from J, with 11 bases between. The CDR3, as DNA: TGCAGCGTTGGCGAAAAGGGGACTGAAGCTTTCTTT. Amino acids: CSVGEKGTEAFF.

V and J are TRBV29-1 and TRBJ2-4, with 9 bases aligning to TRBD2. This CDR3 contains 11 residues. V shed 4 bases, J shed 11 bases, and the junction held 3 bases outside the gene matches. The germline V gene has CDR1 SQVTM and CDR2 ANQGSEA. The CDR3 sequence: CSVVLAGFQYF. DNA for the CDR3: TGCAGCGTTGTTCTAGCGGGATTTCAGTACTTC.

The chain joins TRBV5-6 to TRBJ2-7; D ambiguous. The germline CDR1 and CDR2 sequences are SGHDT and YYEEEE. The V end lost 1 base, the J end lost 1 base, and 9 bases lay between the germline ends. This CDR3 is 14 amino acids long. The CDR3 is CASSLPPNSYEQYF. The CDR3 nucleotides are TGTGCCAGCAGCTTGCCCCCCAATTCCTACGAGCAGTACTTC.

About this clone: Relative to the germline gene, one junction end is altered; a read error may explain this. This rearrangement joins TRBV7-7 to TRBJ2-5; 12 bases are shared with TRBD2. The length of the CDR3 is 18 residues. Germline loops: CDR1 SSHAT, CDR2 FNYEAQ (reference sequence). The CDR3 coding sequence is TGTGCTAGCAGCCAACGGACTAGCGGGGCCCCAAGCCAAGAGACCCAGTACTTC. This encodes CASSQRTSGAPSQETQYF.

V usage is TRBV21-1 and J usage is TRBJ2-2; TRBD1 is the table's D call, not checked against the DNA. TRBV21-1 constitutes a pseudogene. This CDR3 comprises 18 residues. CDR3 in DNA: TGTGCCAGCAGAACAATCTTCTTGGACAGTACGTATGTAGGGGAGCTGTTTTTT. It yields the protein CASRTIFLDSTYVGELFF.

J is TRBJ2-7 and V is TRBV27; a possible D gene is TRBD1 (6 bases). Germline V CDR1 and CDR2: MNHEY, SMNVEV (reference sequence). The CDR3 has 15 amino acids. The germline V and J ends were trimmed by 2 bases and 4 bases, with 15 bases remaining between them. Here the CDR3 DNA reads TGTGCCAGCAGTTTAAGTACAGGGTACGGGTACGAGCAGTACTTC. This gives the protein CASSLSTGYGYEQYF.

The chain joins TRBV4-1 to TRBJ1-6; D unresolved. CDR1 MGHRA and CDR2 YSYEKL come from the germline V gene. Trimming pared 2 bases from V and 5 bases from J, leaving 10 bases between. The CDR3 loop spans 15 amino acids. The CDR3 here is CASSQRAADNSPLHF. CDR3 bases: TGCGCCAGCAGCCAAAGGGCAGCGGATAATTCACCCCTCCACTTT.

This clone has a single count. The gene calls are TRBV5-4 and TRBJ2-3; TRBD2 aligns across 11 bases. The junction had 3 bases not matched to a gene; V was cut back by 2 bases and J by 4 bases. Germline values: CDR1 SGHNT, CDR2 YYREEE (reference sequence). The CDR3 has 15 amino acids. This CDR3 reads CASSFSGGAPDTQYF. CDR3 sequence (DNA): TGTGCCAGCAGCTTTAGCGGGGGGGCCCCAGATACGCAGTATTTT.

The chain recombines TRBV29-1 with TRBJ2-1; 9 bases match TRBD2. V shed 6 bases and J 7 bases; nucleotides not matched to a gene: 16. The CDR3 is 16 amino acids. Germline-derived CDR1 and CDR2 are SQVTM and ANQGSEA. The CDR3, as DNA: TGCAGCGTAAATCCCCGCGGGAGGGCCCTTTGGAATGAGCAGTTCTTC. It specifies CSVNPRGRALWNEQFF.

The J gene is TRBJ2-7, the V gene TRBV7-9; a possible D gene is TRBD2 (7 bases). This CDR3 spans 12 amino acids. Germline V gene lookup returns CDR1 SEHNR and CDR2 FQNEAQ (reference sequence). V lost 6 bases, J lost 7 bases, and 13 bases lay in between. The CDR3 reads CASRFRGLEQYF. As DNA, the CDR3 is TGTGCCAGCAGATTCAGGGGACTAGAGCAGTACTTC. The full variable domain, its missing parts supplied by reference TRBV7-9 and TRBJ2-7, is DTGVSQNPRHKITKRGQNVTFRCDPISEHNRLYWYRQTLGQGPEFLTYFQNEAQLEKSRLLSDRFSAERPKGSFSTLEIQRTEQGDSAMYLCASRFRGLEQYFGPGTRLTVT.

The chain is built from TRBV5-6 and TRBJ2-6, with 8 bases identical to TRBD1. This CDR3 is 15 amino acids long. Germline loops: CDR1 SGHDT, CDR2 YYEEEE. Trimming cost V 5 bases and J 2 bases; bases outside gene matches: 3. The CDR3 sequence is CASRLQGAGANVLTF. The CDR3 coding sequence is TGTGCCAGCAGACTACAGGGGGCTGGGGCCAACGTCCTGACTTTC.

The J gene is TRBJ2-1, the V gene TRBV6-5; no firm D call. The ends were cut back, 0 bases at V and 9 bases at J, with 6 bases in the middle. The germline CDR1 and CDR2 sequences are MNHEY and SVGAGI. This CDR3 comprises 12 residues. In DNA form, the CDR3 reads TGTGCCAGCAGTTACTCTTTCGGTGAGCAGTTCTTC. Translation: CASSYSFGEQFF.